The rows below give T cell receptor beta chains drawn from one sample of a study of T cell responses to AZD1222 COVID-19 vaccine. Generated by immunoSEQ multiplex PCR, the TCRdb table keeps only in-frame clones and is missing some. The table lists tens of thousands of clones, roughly 85% of them singletons, with 9.5% to 13% in the top ten. The sequencing used peripheral blood, collected 28 days after the second AZD1222 dose. These receptors originate from an adult who received the AZD1222 COVID-19 vaccine. The CDR3 runs from the conserved cysteine through the conserved F or W. The D gene is left open where the match is weak. Not all rows give a size; the values are once, few, many and, for expanded clones, a class.

>TRBJ1-5|NA|NA|TRBV2
TGTGCCAGCGGTCTCGTTGTGCAAGATCAGCCCCAGCATTTT
CASGLVVQDQPQHF
>TRBJ2-1|NA|NA|TRBV5-5
TGTGCCAGCAGCTTCCCCCCTTTCAATGAGCAGTTCTTC
CASSFPPFNEQFF
>TRBJ1-1|NA|NA|TRBV3-1/TRBV3-2
TGTGCCAGCAGCCTTCCCGGGACATCTGAAGCTTTCTTT
CASSLPGTSEAFF
>TRBJ1-4|TRBD1|NA|TRBV7-9
TGTGCCAGCGGTAGACAGGGGGCAGACGAAAAACTGTTTTTT
CASGRQGADEKLFF
>TRBJ1-6|NA|NA|TRBV7-2
TGTGCTATCGCCGGGGGCTCCTATAATTCACCCCTCCACTTT
CAIAGGSYNSPLHF
>TRBJ2-2|NA|once|TRBV10-3
TGTGCCATCAGTGAGTCTCAGAACACCGGGGAGCTGTTTTTT
CAISESQNTGELFF
>TRBJ1-5|TRBD1|NA|TRBV4-2
TGTGCCAGCAGCGAACGGGACAGGGGAAATCAGCCCCAGCATTTT
CASSERDRGNQPQHF
>TRBJ1-1|NA|NA|TRBV18
TGTGCCAGCTCACCACTGGGGGAGAGGGATGCTTTCTTT
CASSPLGERDAFF
>TRBJ2-7|TRBD1|NA|TRBV29-1
TGCAGCGTTGAAGTGGGACAGGTCTCCTACGAGCAGTACTTC
CSVEVGQVSYEQYF
>TRBJ1-2|NA|NA|TRBV7-3
TGTGCCAGCAGCCCAAGGACGGCTAGTACCTTC
CASSPRTASTF
>TRBJ2-3|NA|NA|TRBV29-1
TGCAGCGTTCTTTCGCTGCCCGATACGCAGTATTTT
CSVLSLPDTQYF
>TRBJ2-3|TRBD1|NA|TRBV15
TGTGCCACCAGCAGATCCTCGGGACAGGGGGCGATAGATACGCAGTATTTT
CATSRSSGQGAIDTQYF
>TRBJ2-3|NA|NA|TRBV7-9
TGTGCCAGCAGCTTAGGTTTAGTAAATACGCAGTATTTT
CASSLGLVNTQYF
>TRBJ2-7|NA|NA|TRBV6-5
TGTGCCAGCAGTAGGGGGACCGCCTACGAGCAGTACTTC
CASSRGTAYEQYF
>TRBJ1-5|NA|once|TRBV21-1
TGTGCCAGCAGCTCCACCCGGTCCTTATATCAGCCCCAGCATTTT
CASSSTRSLYQPQHF
>TRBJ2-5|TRBD2|NA|TRBV6-4
TGTGCCAGCAGTGTGCACGGGACTAGCGGGTTATACCAAGAGACCCAGTACTTC
CASSVHGTSGLYQETQYF
>TRBJ2-7|TRBD1|NA|TRBV7-8
TGTGCCAGCAGCTCCACAGGGGAACAGCAGTACTTC
CASSSTGEQQYF
>TRBJ2-7|TRBD1|NA|TRBV2
TGTGCCAGCAGTGCAAAGGGGACAGGGGCCTACGAGCAGTACTTC
CASSAKGTGAYEQYF
>TRBJ2-7|TRBD1|NA|TRBV7-9
TGTGCCAGCAGCTTATTCGCAGGGGGCGGCGAGCAGTACTTC
CASSLFAGGGEQYF
>TRBJ1-3|NA|NA|TRBV3-1/TRBV3-2
TGTGCCAGCAGCCAAGATCTGTGGGATCCTGGAAACACCATATATTTT
CASSQDLWDPGNTIYF
>TRBJ2-3|NA|NA|TRBV6-7
TGTGCCAGCAGTTACCCTCGTTGTCCCCGGCGGGGCACAGATACGCAGTATTTT
CASSYPRCPRRGTDTQYF
>TRBJ1-6|NA|NA|TRBV7-9
TGTGCCAGCAGCCCTCAGGGCGTGGGCAATTCACCCCTCCACTTT
CASSPQGVGNSPLHF
>TRBJ1-2|TRBD1|NA|TRBV7-2
TGTGCCAGCAGCAAAGACAGGGCCCCGGGTGGCTACACCTTC
CASSKDRAPGGYTF
>TRBJ1-4|NA|NA|TRBV30
TGTGCCTGGAGCCCAGGGGCGCTTAATGAAAAACTGTTTTTT
CAWSPGALNEKLFF
>TRBJ2-3|NA|NA|TRBV7-2
TGTGCCAGCAGCCCCCCAAACGACGATACGCAGTATTTT
CASSPPNDDTQYF
>TRBJ2-6|NA|NA|TRBV7-6
TGTGCCAGCAGCCGAGAAGGGACCGCCGGCGGGGCCAACGTCCTGACTTTC
CASSREGTAGGANVLTF
>TRBJ2-3|NA|NA|TRBV5-1
TGCGCCAGCAGCTCGAGCAAAATGGGCGGCACAGATACGCAGTATTTT
CASSSSKMGGTDTQYF
>TRBJ2-1|TRBD2|NA|TRBV28
TGTGCCAGCAGTTTAGCTCTAGCGGAGTACAATGAGCAGTTCTTC
CASSLALAEYNEQFF
>TRBJ2-1|TRBD1|NA|TRBV29-1
TGCAGCGCGGGACAGGGGTCCTACAATGAGCAGTTCTTC
CSAGQGSYNEQFF
>TRBJ2-1|TRBD2|NA|TRBV18
TGTGCCAGCTCACCGACGACTAGCGGGGGTTCAGGTGAGCAGTTCTTC
CASSPTTSGGSGEQFF
>TRBJ2-1|TRBD2|few|TRBV15
TGTGCCACCAGCGAGACTAGCGGCGACAATGAGCAGTTCTTC
CATSETSGDNEQFF
>TRBJ2-1|NA|NA|TRBV12-3/TRBV12-4
TGTGCCAGCAGTTGGGGACTTGAGCAGTTCTTC
CASSWGLEQFF
>TRBJ1-1|NA|NA|TRBV19
TGTGCCAGTAGTACGGAGGGACTACAAGCCCTCGGGGTCTTT
CASSTEGLQALGVF
>TRBJ2-3|TRBD2|NA|TRBV6-5
TGTGCCAGAGGGGGGCTAGCGGGGCCCACAGATACGCAGTATTTT
CARGGLAGPTDTQYF
>TRBJ1-2|NA|NA|TRBV2
TGTGCCAGCGACGAGGGAGCTAACTATGGCTACACCTTC
CASDEGANYGYTF
>TRBJ2-6|TRBD1|NA|TRBV5-1
TGCGCCACCTCACAGGGGGGCTCTGGGGCCAACGTCCTGACTTTC
CATSQGGSGANVLTF
>TRBJ2-1|NA|once|TRBV6-5
TGTGCCAGCAGTTACATAGCCGGGCGTCACGAGCAGTTCTTC
CASSYIAGRHEQFF
>TRBJ1-2|NA|NA|TRBV24-1
TGTGCCACCAGTGATACCGACAGGCTCTATGGCTACACCTTC
CATSDTDRLYGYTF
>TRBJ2-7|TRBD1|few|TRBV18
TGTGCCAGCTCACCTCCGGCCCGGGACAGGTTGAAACGTCGCTCCTACGAGCAGTACTTC
CASSPPARDRLKRRSYEQYF
>TRBJ1-1|NA|once|TRBV2
TGTGCCAGCAGCCTATACAGTAACACTGAAGCTTTCTTT
CASSLYSNTEAFF
>TRBJ2-1|TRBD1|NA|TRBV6-5
TGTGCCAGCAGTTACCTGGGACAGGGGGCGCGGAATGAGCAGTTCTTC
CASSYLGQGARNEQFF
>TRBJ2-1|TRBD1|once|TRBV5-1
TGCGCCAGCAGCTTGGCCAACAGGGGAAATGAGCAGTTCTTC
CASSLANRGNEQFF
>TRBJ1-3|NA|NA|TRBV5-1
TGCGCCAGCAGGGGTGGAAACACCATATATTTT
CASRGGNTIYF
>TRBJ2-7|NA|NA|TRBV6-2/TRBV6-3
TGTGCCAGCAGTTACTCGCAAGACAGGTCCCCCTACGAGCAGTACTTC
CASSYSQDRSPYEQYF
>TRBJ2-2|NA|NA|TRBV11-1
TGTGCCAGCAGCTTCTCCGGGGCGGGGACCGGGGAGCTGTTTTTT
CASSFSGAGTGELFF
>TRBJ1-2|TRBD1|once|TRBV4-2
TGTGCCAGCAGCCAAGAGGGGACAGGGGTGGGAGCTAACTATGGCTACACCTTC
CASSQEGTGVGANYGYTF
>TRBJ1-1|NA|NA|TRBV6-5
TGTGCCAGCAGTTACCAACTGAGCACTGAAGCTTTCTTT
CASSYQLSTEAFF
>TRBJ2-1|NA|NA|TRBV19
TGTGCCAGTAGTATATTAAGCGGCCATTACAATGAGCAGTTCTTC
CASSILSGHYNEQFF
>TRBJ1-1|NA|few|TRBV6-5
TGTGCCAGCAGTTACGGAACAGGCACTGAAGCTTTCTTT
CASSYGTGTEAFF